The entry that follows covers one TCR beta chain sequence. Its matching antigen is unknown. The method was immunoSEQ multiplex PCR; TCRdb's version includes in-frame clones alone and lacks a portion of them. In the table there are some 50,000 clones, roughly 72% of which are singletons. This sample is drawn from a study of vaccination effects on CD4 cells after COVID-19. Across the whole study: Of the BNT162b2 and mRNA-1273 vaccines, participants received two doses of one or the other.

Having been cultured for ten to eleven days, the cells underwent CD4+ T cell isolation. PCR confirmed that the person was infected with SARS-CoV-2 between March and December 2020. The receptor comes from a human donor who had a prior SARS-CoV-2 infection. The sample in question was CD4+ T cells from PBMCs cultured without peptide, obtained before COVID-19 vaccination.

The CDR3 loop reads CASSAEPTGVSSYTF. The CDR3 coding sequence is TGTGCCAGCAGCGCCGAGCCGACGGGGGTATCAAGCTACACCTTC. The J gene is TRBJ1-2, the V gene TRBV9; a possible D gene is TRBD1 (5 bases). CDR1 is SGDLS and CDR2 is YYNGEE in the germline V gene. The CDR3 spans 15 residues. Trimming took off 3 bases at V and 9 bases at J, with 21 bases between the two ends.